This is a list of T cell receptor beta chains from one sample in a study of siplizumab effects on memory and regulatory T cells. Clones were read by immunoSEQ multiplex PCR, and TCRdb kept only the in-frame ones, dropping some. The repertoire holds just over 60,000 clones, with around three quarters as singletons. Sequencing was done on a sample of memory CD4+ T cells sorted from blood. The source is a human donor in good health. Both conserved end residues are part of each CDR3. The D gene is left open where the match is weak. Clone size is shown for a subset of rows, as once, few, many or a class of expanded clone.

J gene: TRBJ2-5
V gene: TRBV7-3
D gene: TRBD2
clone size: NA
CDR3 DNA: TGTGCCAGCAGCTTAAGAGGTTGGGGAGGGGAGACCCAGTACTTC
CDR3 protein: CASSLRGWGGETQYF

J gene: TRBJ2-3
V gene: TRBV5-4
D gene: NA
clone size: few
CDR3 DNA: TGTGCCAGCAGCTTGGATCGCGGCAGGAGGGGAGATACGCAGTATTTT
CDR3 protein: CASSLDRGRRGDTQYF

J gene: TRBJ1-3
V gene: TRBV2
D gene: NA
clone size: NA
CDR3 DNA: TGTGCCAGCACCCTATCTGGAAACACCATATATTTT
CDR3 protein: CASTLSGNTIYF

J gene: TRBJ2-3
V gene: TRBV29-1
D gene: NA
clone size: NA
CDR3 DNA: TGCAGCGTTGACCCCAGGGTCAGCACAGATACGCAGTATTTT
CDR3 protein: CSVDPRVSTDTQYF

J gene: TRBJ2-3
V gene: TRBV9
D gene: TRBD1
clone size: NA
CDR3 DNA: TGTGCCAGCAGCGTAGCGGGGACAGGTCAAGATACGCAGTATTTT
CDR3 protein: CASSVAGTGQDTQYF

J gene: TRBJ2-5
V gene: TRBV9
D gene: NA
clone size: NA
CDR3 DNA: TGTGCCAGCAGCGCCCAGGGAGGGGGAGGGGAGACCCAGTACTTC
CDR3 protein: CASSAQGGGGETQYF

J gene: TRBJ2-7
V gene: TRBV5-8
D gene: NA
clone size: NA
CDR3 DNA: TGTGCCAGCAGGGGTCGACGGGGGGCATACGAGCAGTACTTC
CDR3 protein: CASRGRRGAYEQYF

J gene: TRBJ2-7
V gene: TRBV7-2
D gene: TRBD1
clone size: NA
CDR3 DNA: TGTGCCAGCAGCAGACGGACAGGGGGCTCCTACGAGCAGTACTTC
CDR3 protein: CASSRRTGGSYEQYF

J gene: TRBJ2-3
V gene: TRBV7-9
D gene: NA
clone size: once
CDR3 DNA: TGTGCCAGCAGCTTAGCGGATACGCAGTATTTT
CDR3 protein: CASSLADTQYF

J gene: TRBJ2-4
V gene: TRBV9
D gene: NA
clone size: NA
CDR3 DNA: TGTGCCAGCAGCGTAGAACAGGGGGAGGGATGGGACATTCAGTACTTC
CDR3 protein: CASSVEQGEGWDIQYF

J gene: TRBJ1-2
V gene: TRBV30
D gene: TRBD1
clone size: NA
CDR3 DNA: TGTGCCTGGGGAACCGGACAGGGGGCGAGCGGCTACACCTTC
CDR3 protein: CAWGTGQGASGYTF

J gene: TRBJ2-3
V gene: TRBV5-4
D gene: TRBD2
clone size: NA
CDR3 DNA: TGTGCCAGCAGCTTGATCAGACTAGCGGGGGGGATCACAGATACGCAGTATTTT
CDR3 protein: CASSLIRLAGGITDTQYF

J gene: TRBJ2-5
V gene: TRBV2
D gene: TRBD2
clone size: NA
CDR3 DNA: TGTGCCAGCAGTCGTAGAAGCGGGGACCAAGAGACCCAGTACTTC
CDR3 protein: CASSRRSGDQETQYF

J gene: TRBJ1-5
V gene: TRBV30
D gene: TRBD1
clone size: NA
CDR3 DNA: TGTGCCAGGGAGGGGACAGGGGAGGGAAGCAATCAGCCCCAGCATTTT
CDR3 protein: CAREGTGEGSNQPQHF

J gene: TRBJ1-1
V gene: TRBV30
D gene: NA
clone size: NA
CDR3 DNA: TGTGCCTGGAGTGTACGGAATCCCGGCAACACTGAAGCTTTCTTT
CDR3 protein: CAWSVRNPGNTEAFF

J gene: TRBJ2-7
V gene: TRBV27
D gene: NA
clone size: NA
CDR3 DNA: TGTGCCAGCAGTCCCCAACCGGTCACAACCTACGAGCAGTACTTC
CDR3 protein: CASSPQPVTTYEQYF

J gene: TRBJ1-2
V gene: TRBV30
D gene: NA
clone size: NA
CDR3 DNA: TGTGCCTGGGCGGGGGGAATAGGCTATGGCTACACCTTC
CDR3 protein: CAWAGGIGYGYTF

J gene: TRBJ1-2
V gene: TRBV12-5
D gene: TRBD1
clone size: NA
CDR3 DNA: TGTGCTAGTGGCCGACAGGGGGAGGGCTATGGCTACACCTTC
CDR3 protein: CASGRQGEGYGYTF

J gene: TRBJ2-7
V gene: TRBV28
D gene: NA
clone size: few
CDR3 DNA: TGTGCCAGCAGTTCAAGCAGGGAACTCTACGAGCAGTACTTC
CDR3 protein: CASSSSRELYEQYF

J gene: TRBJ2-1
V gene: TRBV27
D gene: TRBD2
clone size: NA
CDR3 DNA: TGTGCCAGCAGTCTTCGGCGGGGGGGCGGTGAGCAGTTCTTC
CDR3 protein: CASSLRRGGGEQFF

J gene: TRBJ1-2
V gene: TRBV6-6
D gene: TRBD1
clone size: NA
CDR3 DNA: TGTGCCAGCAGTAGCCCGGACAGGGGCATCTATGGCTACACCTTC
CDR3 protein: CASSSPDRGIYGYTF

J gene: TRBJ2-3
V gene: TRBV19
D gene: TRBD1
clone size: once
CDR3 DNA: TGTGCCAGTAGTCACAGCAGGGGGCGCACAGATACGCAGTATTTT
CDR3 protein: CASSHSRGRTDTQYF

J gene: TRBJ1-5
V gene: TRBV6-1
D gene: NA
clone size: NA
CDR3 DNA: TGTGCCAGCAGACAGACGGGACAAAGCAATCAGCCCCAGCATTTT
CDR3 protein: CASRQTGQSNQPQHF

J gene: TRBJ2-3
V gene: TRBV18
D gene: TRBD1
clone size: NA
CDR3 DNA: TGTGCCAGCTCACCACCGCCGGGACAGGGGGCGGCTAGCGGGGTGGATACGCAGTATTTT
CDR3 protein: CASSPPPGQGAASGVDTQYF

J gene: TRBJ2-3
V gene: TRBV2
D gene: TRBD2
clone size: NA
CDR3 DNA: TGTGCCAGCAGTTCTAGCGGGGGGGCGTATTTT
CDR3 protein: CASSSSGGAYF

J gene: TRBJ1-3
V gene: TRBV5-6
D gene: NA
clone size: NA
CDR3 DNA: TGTGCCAGCAGCTTGGACATCTCTGGAAACACCATATATTTT
CDR3 protein: CASSLDISGNTIYF

J gene: TRBJ2-1
V gene: TRBV7-6
D gene: TRBD1
clone size: NA
CDR3 DNA: TGTGCCAGCAGCTTAGTCCCCCCGGGACAGGTAAATGAGCAGTTCTTC
CDR3 protein: CASSLVPPGQVNEQFF

J gene: TRBJ1-4
V gene: TRBV21-1
D gene: NA
clone size: NA
CDR3 DNA: TGTGCCAGCAGCAAGTCCGGGACAGCTTTTAATGAAAAACTGTTTTTT
CDR3 protein: CASSKSGTAFNEKLFF